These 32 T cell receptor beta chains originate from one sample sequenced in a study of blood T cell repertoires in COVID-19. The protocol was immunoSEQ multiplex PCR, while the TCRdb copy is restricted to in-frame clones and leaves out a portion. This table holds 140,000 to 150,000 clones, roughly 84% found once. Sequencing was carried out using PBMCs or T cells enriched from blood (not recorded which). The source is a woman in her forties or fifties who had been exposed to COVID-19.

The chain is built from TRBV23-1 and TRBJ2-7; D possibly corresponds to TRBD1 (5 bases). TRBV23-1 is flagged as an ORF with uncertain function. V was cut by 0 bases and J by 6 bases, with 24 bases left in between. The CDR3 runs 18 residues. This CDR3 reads CASSQSVPRQPTRGEQYF. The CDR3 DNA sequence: TGCGCCAGCAGTCAATCGGTACCCCGACAGCCAACAAGGGGCGAGCAGTACTTC.

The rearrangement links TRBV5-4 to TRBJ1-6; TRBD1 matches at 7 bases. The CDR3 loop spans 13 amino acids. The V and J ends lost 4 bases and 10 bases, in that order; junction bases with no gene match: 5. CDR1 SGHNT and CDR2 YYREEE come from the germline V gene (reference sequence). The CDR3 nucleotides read TGTGCCAGCAGCCGACAGGGAAGCTCACCCCTCCACTTT. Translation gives CASSRQGSSPLHF.

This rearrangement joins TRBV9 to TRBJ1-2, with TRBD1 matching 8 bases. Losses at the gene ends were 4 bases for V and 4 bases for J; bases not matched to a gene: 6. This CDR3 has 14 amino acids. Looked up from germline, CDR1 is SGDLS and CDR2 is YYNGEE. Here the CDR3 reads CASSKQGVGYGYTF. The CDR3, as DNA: TGTGCCAGCAGCAAACAGGGGGTCGGCTATGGCTACACCTTC.

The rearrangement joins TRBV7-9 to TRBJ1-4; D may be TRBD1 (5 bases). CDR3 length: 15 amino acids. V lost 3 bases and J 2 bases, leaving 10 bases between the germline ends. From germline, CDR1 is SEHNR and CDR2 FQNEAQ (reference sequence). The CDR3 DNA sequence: TGTGCCAGCAGCTTCACCCGGGGGACTAATGAAAAACTGTTTTTT. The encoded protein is CASSFTRGTNEKLFF.

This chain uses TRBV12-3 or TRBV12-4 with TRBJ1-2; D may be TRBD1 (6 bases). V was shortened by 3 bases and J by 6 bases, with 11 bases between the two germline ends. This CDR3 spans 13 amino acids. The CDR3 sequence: CASSLGGHHGYTF. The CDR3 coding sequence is TGTGCCAGCAGTTTGGGGGGGCATCATGGCTACACCTTC.

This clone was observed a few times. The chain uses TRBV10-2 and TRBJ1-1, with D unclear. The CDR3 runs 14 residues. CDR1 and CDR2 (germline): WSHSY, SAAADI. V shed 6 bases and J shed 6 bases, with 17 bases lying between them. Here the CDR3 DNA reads TGCGCCAGCAGCCTCTCGAGGGCGATTTCTGAAGCTTTCTTT. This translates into CASSLSRAISEAFF.

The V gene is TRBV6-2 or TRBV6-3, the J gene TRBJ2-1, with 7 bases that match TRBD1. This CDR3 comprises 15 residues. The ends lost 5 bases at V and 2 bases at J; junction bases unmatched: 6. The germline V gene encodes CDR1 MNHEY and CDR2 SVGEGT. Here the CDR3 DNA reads TGTGCCAGCAGTCCATCTCAGGGGGCCTACAATGAGCAGTTCTTC. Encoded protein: CASSPSQGAYNEQFF.

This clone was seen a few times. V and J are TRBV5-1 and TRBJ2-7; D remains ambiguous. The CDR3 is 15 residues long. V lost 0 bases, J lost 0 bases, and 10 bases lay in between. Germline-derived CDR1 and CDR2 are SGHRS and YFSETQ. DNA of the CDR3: TGCGCCAGCAGCTTGGATCACAGAAGCTCCTACGAGCAGTACTTC. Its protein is CASSLDHRSSYEQYF.

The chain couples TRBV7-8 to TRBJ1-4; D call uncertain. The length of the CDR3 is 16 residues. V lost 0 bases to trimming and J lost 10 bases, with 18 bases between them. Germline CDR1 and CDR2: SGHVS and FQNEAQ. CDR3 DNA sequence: TGTGCCAGCAGCTTAGCGCAGGCAGACCCCTCCGTAAAACTGTTTTTT. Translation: CASSLAQADPSVKLFF.

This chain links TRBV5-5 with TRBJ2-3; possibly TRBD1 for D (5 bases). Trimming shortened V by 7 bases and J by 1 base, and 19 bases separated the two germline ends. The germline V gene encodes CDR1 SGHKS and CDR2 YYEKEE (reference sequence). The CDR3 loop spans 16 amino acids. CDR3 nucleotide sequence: TGTGCCAGCCGGGTAGGGTCCAGGGTGGGCACAGATACGCAGTATTTT. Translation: CASRVGSRVGTDTQYF.

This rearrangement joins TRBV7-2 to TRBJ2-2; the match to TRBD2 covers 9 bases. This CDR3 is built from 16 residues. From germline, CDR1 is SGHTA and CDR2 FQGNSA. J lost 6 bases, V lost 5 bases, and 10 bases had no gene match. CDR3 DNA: TGTGCCAGCAGCCCGGCGGGGACTAGCAGGTCCGGGGAGCTGTTTTTT. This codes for CASSPAGTSRSGELFF.

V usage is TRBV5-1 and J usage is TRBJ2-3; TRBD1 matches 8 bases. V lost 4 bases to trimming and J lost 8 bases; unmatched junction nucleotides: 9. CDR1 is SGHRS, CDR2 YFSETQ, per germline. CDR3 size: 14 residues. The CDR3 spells CASSLGGTGGTQYF. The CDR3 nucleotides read TGCGCCAGCAGCCTGGGGGGTACAGGGGGTACGCAGTATTTT.

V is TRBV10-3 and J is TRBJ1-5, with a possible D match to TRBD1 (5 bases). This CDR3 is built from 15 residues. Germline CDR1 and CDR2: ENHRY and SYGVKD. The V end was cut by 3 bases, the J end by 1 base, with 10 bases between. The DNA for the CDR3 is TGTGCCATCAGTGAATCAGACAGAAGCAATCAGCCCCAGCATTTT. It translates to CAISESDRSNQPQHF.

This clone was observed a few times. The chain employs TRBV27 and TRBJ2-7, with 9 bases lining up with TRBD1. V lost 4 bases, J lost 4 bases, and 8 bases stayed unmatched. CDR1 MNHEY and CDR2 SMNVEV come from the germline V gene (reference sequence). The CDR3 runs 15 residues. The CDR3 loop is CASSSGTGPSYEQYF. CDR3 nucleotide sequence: TGTGCCAGCAGTTCCGGGACAGGGCCTTCGTACGAGCAGTACTTC.

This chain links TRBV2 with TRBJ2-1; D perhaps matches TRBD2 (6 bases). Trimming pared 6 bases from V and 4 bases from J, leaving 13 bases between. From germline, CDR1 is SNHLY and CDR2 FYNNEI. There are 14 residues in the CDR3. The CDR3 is CASRTGGAYNEQFF. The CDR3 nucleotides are TGTGCCAGCAGGACCGGCGGGGCATACAATGAGCAGTTCTTC.

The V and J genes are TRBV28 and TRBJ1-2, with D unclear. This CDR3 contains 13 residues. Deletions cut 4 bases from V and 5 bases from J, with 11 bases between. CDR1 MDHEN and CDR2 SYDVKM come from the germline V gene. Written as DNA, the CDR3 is TGTGCCAGCAGTTCGGGGAACCTTTATGGCTACACCTTC. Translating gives CASSSGNLYGYTF.

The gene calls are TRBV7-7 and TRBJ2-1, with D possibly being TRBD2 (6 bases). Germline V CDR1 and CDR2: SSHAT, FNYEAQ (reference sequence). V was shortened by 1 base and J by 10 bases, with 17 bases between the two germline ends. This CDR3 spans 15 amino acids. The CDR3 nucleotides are TGTGCCAGCAGCTTAGAGAGAGCGGGCGCGGCGGAGCAGTTCTTC. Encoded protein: CASSLERAGAAEQFF.

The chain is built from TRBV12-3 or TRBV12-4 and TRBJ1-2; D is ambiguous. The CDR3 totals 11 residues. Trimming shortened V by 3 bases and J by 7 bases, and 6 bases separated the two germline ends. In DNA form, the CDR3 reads TGTGCCAGCAGTTTCTCGGTTGGCTACACCTTC. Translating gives CASSFSVGYTF.

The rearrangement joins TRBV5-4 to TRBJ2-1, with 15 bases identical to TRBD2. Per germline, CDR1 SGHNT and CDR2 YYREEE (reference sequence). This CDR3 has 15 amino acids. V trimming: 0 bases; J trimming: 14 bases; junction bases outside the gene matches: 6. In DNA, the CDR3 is TGTGCCAGCAGCTTGGCGGGGACTAGCGGGGGGTTGGAGTTCTTC. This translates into CASSLAGTSGGLEFF.

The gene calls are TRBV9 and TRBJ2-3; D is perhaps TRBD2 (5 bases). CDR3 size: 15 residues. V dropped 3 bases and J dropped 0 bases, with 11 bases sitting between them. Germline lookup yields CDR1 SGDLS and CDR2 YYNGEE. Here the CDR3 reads CASSASGSSTDTQYF. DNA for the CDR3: TGTGCCAGCAGCGCGAGCGGATCTAGCACAGATACGCAGTATTTT.

Written as DNA, the CDR3 is TGTGCCAGTAGTAATAGCGGGTCTACCGGGGAGCTGTTTTTT. Protein: CASSNSGSTGELFF. The chain combines TRBV19 with TRBJ2-2; TRBD2 matches at 7 bases. Germline CDR1 and CDR2: LNHDA and SQIVND (reference sequence). V lost 4 bases, J lost 5 bases, and 4 bases stayed unmatched. The CDR3 runs 14 residues.

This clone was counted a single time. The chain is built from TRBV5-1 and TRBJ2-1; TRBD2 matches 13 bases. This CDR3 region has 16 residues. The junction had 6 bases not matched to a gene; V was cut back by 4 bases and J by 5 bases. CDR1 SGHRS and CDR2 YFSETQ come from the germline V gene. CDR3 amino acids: CASSGRLAGGDNEQFF. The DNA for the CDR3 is TGCGCCAGCAGCGGGCGACTAGCGGGAGGCGACAATGAGCAGTTCTTC.

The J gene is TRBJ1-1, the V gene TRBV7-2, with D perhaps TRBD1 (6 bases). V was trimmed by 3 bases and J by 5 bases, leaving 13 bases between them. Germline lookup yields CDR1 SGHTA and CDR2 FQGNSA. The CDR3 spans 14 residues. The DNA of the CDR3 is TGTGCCAGCAGCTTCGGACAGACTCGGACTGAAGCTTTCTTT. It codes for CASSFGQTRTEAFF.

The DNA of the CDR3 is TGCAGCGCCAGGGGACAGGGGAAGACTGAAGCTTTCTTT. Translation gives CSARGQGKTEAFF. V and J are TRBV29-1 and TRBJ1-1; 10 bases map to TRBD1. This CDR3 is built from 13 residues. Germline V gene lookup returns CDR1 SQVTM and CDR2 ANQGSEA. V was clipped by 7 bases and J by 5 bases; unmatched bases: 7.

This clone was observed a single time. The DNA for the CDR3 is TGTGCCAGCAGTGAGGGAGGGTTCCCGGATTACGAGCAGTACTTC. Translated, it gives CASSEGGFPDYEQYF. V gene TRBV2 combines with J gene TRBJ2-7, with 7 bases matching TRBD2. Germline loops: CDR1 SNHLY, CDR2 FYNNEI. Germline trimming cut 3 bases from V and 4 bases from J; bases unmatched to any gene: 9. The CDR3 covers 15 residues.

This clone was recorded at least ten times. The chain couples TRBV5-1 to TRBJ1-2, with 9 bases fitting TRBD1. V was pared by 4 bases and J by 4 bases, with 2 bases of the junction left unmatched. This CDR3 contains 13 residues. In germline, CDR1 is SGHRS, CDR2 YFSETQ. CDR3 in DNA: TGCGCCAGCAGCCCACAGGGGGCCTATGGCTACACCTTC. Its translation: CASSPQGAYGYTF.

CDR3 loop: CASSLGSPMTYNEQFF. CDR3 coding DNA: TGTGCCAGCAGTTTGGGCAGCCCCATGACCTACAATGAGCAGTTCTTC. The rearrangement links TRBV6-2 or TRBV6-3 to TRBJ2-1; D not certain. This CDR3 contains 16 residues. CDR1 and CDR2 (germline): MNHEY, SVGEGT. Trimming pared 4 bases from V and 2 bases from J, leaving 15 bases between.

The CDR3 loop reads CAIRDTGNNEQFF. CDR3 in DNA: TGTGCCATCAGGGACACAGGAAACAATGAGCAGTTCTTC. V is TRBV10-3 and J is TRBJ2-1; possible D gene TRBD1, 5 bases. Germline CDR1 reads ENHRY; CDR2 reads SYGVKD. The CDR3 is 13 amino acids. V was pared by 6 bases and J by 5 bases, with 11 bases between.

CDR3 bases: TGTGCCAGTAGGGTGGACAGGGGTGCTAGCTCTGGGGCCAACGTCCTGACTTTC. Its protein is CASRVDRGASSGANVLTF. The J gene is TRBJ2-6, the V gene TRBV19; 9 bases are a match to TRBD1. From germline, CDR1 is LNHDA and CDR2 SQIVND (reference sequence). The CDR3 is 18 amino acids. V shed 6 bases, J shed 0 bases, and the junction held 9 bases outside the gene matches.

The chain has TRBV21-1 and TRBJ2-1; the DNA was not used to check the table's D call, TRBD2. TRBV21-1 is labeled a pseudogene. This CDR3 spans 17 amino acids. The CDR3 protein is CASSKREAGRSYNEQFF. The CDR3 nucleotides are TGTGCCAGCAGCAAAAGGGAGGCAGGGAGGTCCTACAATGAGCAGTTCTTC.

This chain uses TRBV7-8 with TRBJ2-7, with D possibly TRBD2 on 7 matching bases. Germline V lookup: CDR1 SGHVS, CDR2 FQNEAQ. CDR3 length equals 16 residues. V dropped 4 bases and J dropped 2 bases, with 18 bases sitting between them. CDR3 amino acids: CASSSLGGGGPYEQYF. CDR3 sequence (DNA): TGTGCCAGCAGCTCCCTTGGAGGGGGGGGACCCTACGAGCAGTACTTC. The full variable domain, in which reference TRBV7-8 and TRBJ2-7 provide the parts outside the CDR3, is GAGVSQSPRYKVAKRGQDVALRCDPISGHVSLFWYQQALGQGPEFLTYFQNEAQLDKSGLPSDRFFAERPEGSVSTLKIQRTQQEDSAVYLCASSSLGGGGPYEQYFGPGTRLTVT.

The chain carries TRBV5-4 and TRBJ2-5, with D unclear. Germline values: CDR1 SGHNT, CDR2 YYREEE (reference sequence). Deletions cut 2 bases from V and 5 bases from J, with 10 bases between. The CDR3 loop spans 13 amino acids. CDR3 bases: TGTGCCAGCAGCTTAATGTCGTCGGAGACCCAGTACTTC. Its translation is CASSLMSSETQYF.